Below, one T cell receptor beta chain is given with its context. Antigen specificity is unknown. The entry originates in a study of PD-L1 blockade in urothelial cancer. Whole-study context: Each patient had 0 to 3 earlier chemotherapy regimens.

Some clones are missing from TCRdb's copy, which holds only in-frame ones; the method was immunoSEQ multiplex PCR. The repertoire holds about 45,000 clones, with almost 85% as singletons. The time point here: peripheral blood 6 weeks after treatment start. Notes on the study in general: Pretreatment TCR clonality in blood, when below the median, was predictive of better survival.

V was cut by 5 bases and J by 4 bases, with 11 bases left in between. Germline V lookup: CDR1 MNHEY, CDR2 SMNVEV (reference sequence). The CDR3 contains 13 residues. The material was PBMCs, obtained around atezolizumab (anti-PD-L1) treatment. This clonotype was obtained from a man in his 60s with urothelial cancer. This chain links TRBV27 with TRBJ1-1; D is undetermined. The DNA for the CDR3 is TGTGCCAGCAGTCCCGGTATGAGCACTGAAGCTTTCTTT. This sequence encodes CASSPGMSTEAFF.